This T cell receptor beta chain comes out of a study of beta chain features in type 1 diabetes. Study observations and caveats: For cells with high TCR expression, cDNA sequencing could yield over-representation.

cDNA synthesis used the whole RNA isolate, giving expressed TCRB sequences. The read count averaged around 3.6 million across naive, central memory and regulatory T cell samples. Repertoires were generated with immunoSEQ multiplex PCR, while TCRdb's copy carries only in-frame clones and drops some. The sample includes over 350,000 clones, about 14% of them seen just once. This clone came up a few times. Antigen: not known. CDR1 and CDR2 from the germline V gene are GTSNPN and SVGIG (reference sequence). The CDR3 is 13 residues long. Trimming at V came to 1 base and at J to 4 bases, leaving 3 bases not matched to a gene.

Material for sequencing was naive CD4+ T cells from blood. This sequence joins TRBV30 and TRBJ1-2, with 7 positions matching TRBD1. The sequence was obtained from a woman under 30 in good health. The CDR3, as DNA: TGTGCCTGGAGTGCACGGGACAGCTATGGCTACACCTTC. Its protein is CAWSARDSYGYTF.